Here is one TCR beta chain with its context. This specimen comes from a study of blood T cell repertoires in COVID-19. On the study more broadly: COVID-19 samples collected from the United States, Italy and Spain covered acute and convalescent phases. PBMCs, B-cell-depleted T cells, or T cells provided the cDNA or gDNA that made up the material.

Germline loops: CDR1 MNHEY, CDR2 SVGAGI. The CDR3 extends over 14 amino acids. Trimming removed 1 base at V and 5 bases at J, with 12 bases between. As handled by the study authors: Estimated nucleated cell counts came from reference gene primer amplification. The data were produced by immunoSEQ multiplex PCR, yet TCRdb's version contains in-frame clones alone and is incomplete. The V and J calls and clone size were taken over from that table, and D and trimming were inferred from the DNA. The sample includes roughly 160,000 clones, around 82% seen only once; the top ten take approximately 18%. The receptor's source is a woman between 65 and 79 years old who had recovered from COVID-19. Sequencing input: peripheral blood. The chain joins TRBV6-5 to TRBJ2-7, with D tentatively TRBD1 (5 bases). The DNA of the CDR3 is TGTGCCAGCAGTTACTGGGGCAGGGCAAACGAGCAGTACTTC. Residues: CASSYWGRANEQYF.